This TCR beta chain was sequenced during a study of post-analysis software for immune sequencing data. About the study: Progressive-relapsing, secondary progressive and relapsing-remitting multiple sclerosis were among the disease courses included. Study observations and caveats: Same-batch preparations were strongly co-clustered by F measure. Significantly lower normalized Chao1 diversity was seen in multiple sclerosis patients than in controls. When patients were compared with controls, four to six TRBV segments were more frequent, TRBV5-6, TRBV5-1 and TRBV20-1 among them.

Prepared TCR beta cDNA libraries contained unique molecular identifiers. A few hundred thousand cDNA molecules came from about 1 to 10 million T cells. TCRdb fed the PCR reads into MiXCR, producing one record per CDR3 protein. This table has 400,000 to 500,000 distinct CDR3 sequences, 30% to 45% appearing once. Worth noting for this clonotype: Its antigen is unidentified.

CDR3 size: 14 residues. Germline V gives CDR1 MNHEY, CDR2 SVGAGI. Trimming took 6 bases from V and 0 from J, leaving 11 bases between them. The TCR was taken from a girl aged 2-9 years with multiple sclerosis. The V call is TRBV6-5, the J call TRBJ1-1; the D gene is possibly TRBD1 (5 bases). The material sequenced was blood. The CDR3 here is CASRKDRLNTEAFF. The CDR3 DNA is TGTGCCAGCAGAAAAGACAGATTGAACACTGAAGCTTTCTTT.